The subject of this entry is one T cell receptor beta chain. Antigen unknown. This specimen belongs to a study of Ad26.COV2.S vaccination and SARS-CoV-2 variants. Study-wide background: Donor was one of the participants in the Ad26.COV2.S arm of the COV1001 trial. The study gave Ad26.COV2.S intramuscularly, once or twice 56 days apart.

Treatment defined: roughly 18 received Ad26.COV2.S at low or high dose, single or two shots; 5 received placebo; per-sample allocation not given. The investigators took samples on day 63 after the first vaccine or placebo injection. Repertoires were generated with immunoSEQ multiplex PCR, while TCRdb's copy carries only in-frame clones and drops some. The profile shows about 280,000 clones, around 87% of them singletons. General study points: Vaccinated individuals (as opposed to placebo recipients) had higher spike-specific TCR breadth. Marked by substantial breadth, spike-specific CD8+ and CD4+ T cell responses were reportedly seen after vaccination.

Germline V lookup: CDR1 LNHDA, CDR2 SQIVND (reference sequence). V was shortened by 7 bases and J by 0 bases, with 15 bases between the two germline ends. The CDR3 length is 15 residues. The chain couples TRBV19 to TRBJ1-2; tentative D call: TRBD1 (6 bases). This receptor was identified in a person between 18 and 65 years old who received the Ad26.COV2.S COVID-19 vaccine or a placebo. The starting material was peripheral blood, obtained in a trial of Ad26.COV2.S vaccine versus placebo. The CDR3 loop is CASNGQFSTNYGYTF. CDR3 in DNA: TGTGCCAGTAATGGACAGTTTTCTACTAACTATGGCTACACCTTC. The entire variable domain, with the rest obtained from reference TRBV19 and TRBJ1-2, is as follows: DGGITQSPKYLFRKEGQNVTLSCEQNLNHDAMYWYRQDPGQGLRLIYYSQIVNDFQKGDIAEGYSVSREKKESFPLTVTSAQKNPTAFYLCASNGQFSTNYGYTFGSGTRLTVV.